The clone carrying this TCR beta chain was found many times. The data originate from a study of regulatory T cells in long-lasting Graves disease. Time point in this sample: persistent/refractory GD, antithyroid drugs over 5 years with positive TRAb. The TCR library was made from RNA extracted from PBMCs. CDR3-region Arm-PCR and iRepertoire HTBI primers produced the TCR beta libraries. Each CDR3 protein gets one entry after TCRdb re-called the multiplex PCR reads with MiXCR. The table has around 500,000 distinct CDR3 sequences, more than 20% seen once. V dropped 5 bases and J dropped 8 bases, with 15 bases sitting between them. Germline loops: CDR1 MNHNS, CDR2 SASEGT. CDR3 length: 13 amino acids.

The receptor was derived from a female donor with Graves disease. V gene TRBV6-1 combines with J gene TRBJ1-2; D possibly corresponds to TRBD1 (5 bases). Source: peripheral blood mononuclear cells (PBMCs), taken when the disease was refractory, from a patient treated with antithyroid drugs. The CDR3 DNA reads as TGTGCCAGCAGTCTCAGGGAAGATAAAGGCTACACCTTC. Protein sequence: CASSLREDKGYTF.